Presented here are 30 T cell receptor beta chains from one specimen sequenced in a study of T cell responses to AZD1222 COVID-19 vaccine. The data were produced by immunoSEQ multiplex PCR, yet TCRdb's version contains in-frame clones alone and is incomplete. The data contain around 110,000 clones, 93% of them seen just once; the ten biggest clones take up more than 2.5%. The starting material was peripheral blood, obtained on day 0 of AZD1222 vaccination. Source of these receptors: an adult in good health.

The CDR3 coding sequence is TGTGCCAGCAGCCGAGCGGCAGGCCTCTCTGGGGCCAACGTCCTGACTTTC. It codes for CASSRAAGLSGANVLTF. The chain uses TRBV14 and TRBJ2-6, with D tentatively TRBD2 (5 bases). The CDR3 totals 17 residues. Germline assignment: CDR1 SGHDN and CDR2 FVKESK. V dropped 4 bases and J dropped 0 bases, with 13 bases sitting between them.

The rearrangement uses TRBV4-1 and TRBJ2-7; 9 bases are shared with TRBD1. The CDR3 is 19 amino acids. Germline CDR1 reads MGHRA; CDR2 reads YSYEKL. J gave up 3 bases and V 0 bases, and 15 bases lay outside the gene matches. CDR3 in DNA: TGCGCCAGCAGCCAAGAACCTGCGTCCCCGGGACAGGGTTACTACGAGCAGTACTTC. Translated: CASSQEPASPGQGYYEQYF.

The chain links TRBV3-1 (or the pseudogene TRBV3-2) to TRBJ2-7; D may be TRBD2 (5 bases). This CDR3 is 15 amino acids long. Germline CDR1 and CDR2: LGHDT and YNNKEL (reference sequence). V was trimmed by 4 bases and J by 7 bases, leaving 20 bases between them. The CDR3 DNA sequence: TGTGCCAGCAGCCTTCTCCCGTCGGGGAATGGGGAGCAGTACTTC. This translates into CASSLLPSGNGEQYF.

The chain has TRBV6-5 and TRBJ2-7; 14 nucleotides align to TRBD2. Trimming took 6 bases from V and 9 from J; bases not matched to a gene: 7. In germline, CDR1 is MNHEY, CDR2 SVGAGI. The CDR3 is 14 amino acids. Written as DNA, the CDR3 is TGTGCCAGCAGACAGGGACTAGCGGGAGACTGGCAGTACTTC. Encoded protein: CASRQGLAGDWQYF.

The chain uses TRBV3-1 (or the pseudogene TRBV3-2) and TRBJ2-7, with a possible D match to TRBD2 (6 bases). This CDR3 spans 14 amino acids. Trimming removed 0 bases at V and 3 bases at J, with 9 bases between. The germline CDR1 and CDR2 sequences are LGHDT and YNNKEL (reference sequence). DNA for the CDR3: TGTGCCAGCAGCCAAGAGACTAGAAGCTACGAGCAGTACTTC. It specifies CASSQETRSYEQYF.

The table lists this clone with many counts. V gene TRBV2 combines with J gene TRBJ2-1; D might be TRBD2 (6 bases). Trimming shortened V by 4 bases and J by 4 bases, and 11 bases separated the two germline ends. CDR1 is SNHLY and CDR2 is FYNNEI in the germline V gene. The CDR3 has 14 amino acids. CDR3 DNA sequence: TGTGCCAGCAGTGGGCCAGCGGGTTACAATGAGCAGTTCTTC. The encoded protein is CASSGPAGYNEQFF.

The chain couples TRBV5-1 to TRBJ1-2, with D possibly being TRBD1 (5 bases). Germline values: CDR1 SGHRS, CDR2 YFSETQ. The V and J ends lost 2 bases and 6 bases respectively, with 14 bases between them. This CDR3 comprises 14 residues. The CDR3 coding sequence is TGCGCCAGCAGCTTTCAGGGCAGAGGGCATGGCTACACCTTC. Amino acids: CASSFQGRGHGYTF.

This rearrangement joins TRBV3-1 (or the pseudogene TRBV3-2) to TRBJ2-5; TRBD1 or TRBD2 may be the D gene (6 bases each). V was trimmed by 8 bases and J by 3 bases, leaving 10 bases between them. The length of the CDR3 is 12 residues. CDR1 is LGHDT, CDR2 YNNKEL, per germline (reference sequence). The DNA of the CDR3 is TGTGCCAGCGAGGGGGGAGAAGAGACCCAGTACTTC. This translates into CASEGGEETQYF.

This clone is medium-sized in the sample. The chain employs TRBV7-6 and TRBJ1-2, with 9 bases lining up with TRBD1. CDR1 and CDR2 (germline): SGHVS, FNYEAQ. The CDR3 spans 14 residues. The trim removed 5 bases at V and 8 bases at J, leaving 9 bases unmatched. The CDR3 nucleotides read TGTGCCAGCAGCCTGACAGGGACAGGGCCGGGCTACACCTTC. Translating gives CASSLTGTGPGYTF.

This clone was detected only once. This rearrangement joins TRBV28 to TRBJ2-6; D remains unclear. Germline CDR1 and CDR2: MDHEN and SYDVKM. This CDR3 comprises 15 residues. V was shortened by 3 bases and J by 4 bases, with 10 bases between the two germline ends. The chain's CDR3 is CASSFLGSGANVLTF. The DNA for the CDR3 is TGTGCCAGCAGTTTTTTAGGATCCGGGGCCAACGTCCTGACTTTC.

The chain employs TRBV7-8 and TRBJ2-1; the D is unclear. Germline loops: CDR1 SGHVS, CDR2 FQNEAQ. The CDR3 extends over 12 amino acids. The V gene lost 2 bases and the J gene lost 10 bases, with 9 bases spanning the gap. This chain's CDR3 is CASSLTSREQFF. Written as DNA, the CDR3 is TGTGCCAGCAGCTTAACCTCTAGAGAGCAGTTCTTC. The complete variable domain, with remaining parts taken from reference TRBV7-8 and TRBJ2-1, reads GAGVSQSPRYKVAKRGQDVALRCDPISGHVSLFWYQQALGQGPEFLTYFQNEAQLDKSGLPSDRFFAERPEGSVSTLKIQRTQQEDSAVYLCASSLTSREQFFGPGTRLTVL.

This clone was counted only a few times. This sequence joins TRBV29-1 and TRBJ2-1, with 7 nucleotides matching TRBD2. Trimming took 7 bases from V and 8 from J; bases not matched to a gene: 8. CDR3 length: 12 amino acids. CDR1 is SQVTM, CDR2 ANQGSEA, per germline. CDR3 sequence reads: CSGRTSRDEQFF. In nucleotides, the CDR3 is TGCAGCGGCCGGACTAGTCGGGATGAGCAGTTCTTC.

The chain recombines TRBV3-1 (or the pseudogene TRBV3-2) with TRBJ2-1; 14 nucleotides agree with TRBD2. Germline assignment: CDR1 LGHDT and CDR2 YNNKEL (reference sequence). The CDR3 extends over 17 amino acids. Trimming cost V 4 bases and J 5 bases; bases outside gene matches: 7. As DNA, the CDR3 is TGTGCCAGCAGCCCCAGACTAGCGGGAGGGGTTAACAATGAGCAGTTCTTC. Its protein product is CASSPRLAGGVNNEQFF.

The chain links TRBV7-3 to TRBJ2-1, with TRBD2 identical over 11 bases. V gave up 8 bases and J gave up 9 bases; unmatched junction bases: 15. This CDR3 is 16 amino acids long. Germline values: CDR1 SGHTA, CDR2 FQGTGA. CDR3 sequence: CASSPALAGGHSEQFF. DNA of the CDR3: TGTGCCAGCTCCCCCGCGTTAGCGGGAGGGCACAGTGAGCAGTTCTTC.

This chain links TRBV5-1 with TRBJ2-3, with 7 positions matching TRBD1. J lost 2 bases, V lost 7 bases, and 4 bases had no gene match. CDR1 and CDR2 (germline): SGHRS, YFSETQ. This CDR3 contains 13 residues. The CDR3 here is CASAGTDTDTQYF. DNA of the CDR3: TGCGCCAGCGCTGGGACAGACACAGATACGCAGTATTTT.

The chain uses TRBV28 and TRBJ1-5; 9 nucleotides align to TRBD1. The length of the CDR3 is 14 residues. From germline, CDR1 is MDHEN and CDR2 SYDVKM. Unmatched junction bases numbered 11, after V lost 8 bases and J lost 9 bases. The CDR3 reads CASRGDRDVGPQHF. The CDR3 DNA follows: TGTGCCAGCCGCGGGGACAGGGACGTTGGGCCCCAGCATTTT.

V usage is TRBV15 and J usage is TRBJ1-3, with D maybe TRBD1 (6 bases). V dropped 4 bases and J dropped 0 bases, with 25 bases sitting between them. Germline V gene sequence: CDR1 LNHNV, CDR2 YYDKDF (reference sequence). This CDR3 region has 20 residues. CDR3 in DNA: TGTGCCACCAGCAAGATTATTGGGGGGGTGACAGGTCCCTCTGGAAACACCATATATTTT. Translated: CATSKIIGGVTGPSGNTIYF.

CDR3 sequence reads: CASSEYLYNTGELFF. CDR3 DNA sequence: TGTGCCAGCAGTGAATATCTCTATAACACCGGGGAGCTGTTTTTT. This chain links TRBV25-1 with TRBJ2-2; no clear D. Deletions cut 0 bases from V and 2 bases from J, with 7 bases between. The CDR3 spans 15 residues. Per germline, CDR1 MGHDK and CDR2 SYGVNS.

The chain couples TRBV28 to TRBJ2-2; 8 bases align to TRBD2. Germline CDR1 and CDR2: MDHEN and SYDVKM. This CDR3 is 14 amino acids long. The trim removed 5 bases at V and 5 bases at J, leaving 4 bases unmatched. The CDR3: CASSPSGGTGELFF. The CDR3 DNA is TGTGCCAGCAGTCCATCGGGGGGGACCGGGGAGCTGTTTTTT.

V and J are TRBV7-3 and TRBJ1-2; D is unresolved. Germline-derived CDR1 and CDR2 are SGHTA and FQGTGA. The CDR3 is 16 amino acids. The ends were cut back, 1 base at V and 6 bases at J, with 18 bases in the middle. As DNA, the CDR3 is TGTGCCAGCAGCTTAAATCCGCGGGGTCAGACCAATGGCTACACCTTC. Its protein product is CASSLNPRGQTNGYTF.

This chain uses TRBV27 with TRBJ1-5; 7 bases match TRBD1. CDR1 is MNHEY and CDR2 is SMNVEV in the germline V gene (reference sequence). The CDR3 consists of 12 residues. Germline trimming cut 10 bases from V and 6 bases from J; bases unmatched to any gene: 6. The CDR3 coding sequence is TGTGCCACATGGGACAGAGGTCAGCCCCAGCATTTT. Amino acids: CATWDRGQPQHF.

The chain links TRBV2 to TRBJ2-7; TRBD2 might be the D (6 bases). The germline V gene encodes CDR1 SNHLY and CDR2 FYNNEI. V lost 5 bases and J 5 bases, leaving 13 bases between the germline ends. The CDR3 is made up of 13 amino acids. The CDR3 nucleotides are TGTGCCAGCAGTCGGGGGTATGCAAACGAGCAGTACTTC. Its translation: CASSRGYANEQYF. Variable domain in full (rest from reference TRBV2 and TRBJ2-7): EPEVTQTPSHQVTQMGQEVILRCVPISNHLYFYWYRQILGQKVEFLVSFYNNEISEKSEIFDDQFSVERPDGSNFTLKIRSTKLEDSAMYFCASSRGYANEQYFGPGTRLTVT.

For this clone: Other nucleotide sequences in the sample specify the same CDR3. The chain uses TRBV7-2 and TRBJ1-2, with D tentatively TRBD1 (5 bases). The CDR3 has 16 residues. The germline V gene encodes CDR1 SGHTA and CDR2 FQGNSA. Trimming removed 1 base from V and 1 base from J, with 13 bases in between. CDR3 in amino acids: CASSLVFGGDNYGYTF. For the CDR3, the DNA is TGTGCCAGCAGCTTAGTTTTTGGGGGAGATAACTATGGCTACACCTTC.

J is TRBJ1-1 and V is TRBV28; TRBD1 agrees at 7 bases. CDR1 is MDHEN and CDR2 is SYDVKM in the germline V gene. The CDR3 consists of 14 residues. The ends lost 8 bases at V and 3 bases at J; junction bases unmatched: 9. CDR3 bases: TGTGCCAGCCTGCAGGGACAGCGGTACACTGAAGCTTTCTTT. This codes for CASLQGQRYTEAFF.

The chain carries TRBV2 and TRBJ2-2; the D gene is possibly TRBD2 (6 bases). The V gene lost 3 bases and the J gene lost 4 bases, with 9 bases spanning the gap. Germline CDR1 reads SNHLY; CDR2 reads FYNNEI. The CDR3 loop spans 14 amino acids. Here the CDR3 reads CASSEGLSTGELFF. DNA for the CDR3: TGTGCCAGCAGTGAGGGACTTAGCACCGGGGAGCTGTTTTTT.

The V and J genes are TRBV18 and TRBJ1-1; D is unclear. Germline lookup yields CDR1 KGHSH and CDR2 LQKENI. V was trimmed by 2 bases and J by 7 bases, leaving 11 bases between them. CDR3 length: 13 residues. CDR3 amino acids: CASSPAGSHEAFF. CDR3 sequence (DNA): TGTGCCAGCTCACCAGCGGGATCGCATGAAGCTTTCTTT.

The rearrangement joins TRBV5-1 to TRBJ2-1; 9 nucleotides match TRBD2. Germline assignment: CDR1 SGHRS and CDR2 YFSETQ. The CDR3 extends over 15 amino acids. Trimming took 0 bases from V and 8 from J; bases not matched to a gene: 6. CDR3 sequence (DNA): TGCGCCAGCAGCTTGGGCGGGAGGGCCGTAGATGAGCAGTTCTTC. Protein: CASSLGGRAVDEQFF.

The chain couples TRBV6-5 to TRBJ1-2, with a possible D match to TRBD1 (5 bases). Germline values: CDR1 MNHEY, CDR2 SVGAGI. With 10 bases removed from V and 1 base from J, the gap between germline ends came to 16 bases. This CDR3 is built from 14 residues. The CDR3 DNA is TGTGCCACTTCGACAGAGCTACTTAACTATGGCTACACCTTC. Its translation: CATSTELLNYGYTF.

The gene calls are TRBV6-5 and TRBJ1-1; D uncertain. Germline CDR1 MNHEY, CDR2 SVGAGI. Trimming pared 2 bases from V and 3 bases from J, leaving 10 bases between. This CDR3 has 14 residues. CDR3 sequence (DNA): TGTGCCAGCAGTTACGTGGGATCGTACACTGAAGCTTTCTTT. This translates into CASSYVGSYTEAFF.

The gene calls are TRBV15 and TRBJ1-2; no reliable D call. This CDR3 spans 14 amino acids. Germline V lookup: CDR1 LNHNV, CDR2 YYDKDF (reference sequence). The V and J ends lost 5 bases and 4 bases respectively, with 14 bases between them. CDR3 sequence reads: CATSPPDRFYGYTF. DNA for the CDR3: TGTGCCACCAGCCCTCCGGATCGCTTCTATGGCTACACCTTC. The complete variable domain, with remaining parts taken from reference TRBV15 and TRBJ1-2, reads DAMVIQNPRYQVTQFGKPVTLSCSQTLNHNVMYWYQQKSSQAPKLLFHYYDKDFNNEADTPDNFQSRRPNTSFCFLDIRSPGLGDTAMYLCATSPPDRFYGYTFGSGTRLTVV.